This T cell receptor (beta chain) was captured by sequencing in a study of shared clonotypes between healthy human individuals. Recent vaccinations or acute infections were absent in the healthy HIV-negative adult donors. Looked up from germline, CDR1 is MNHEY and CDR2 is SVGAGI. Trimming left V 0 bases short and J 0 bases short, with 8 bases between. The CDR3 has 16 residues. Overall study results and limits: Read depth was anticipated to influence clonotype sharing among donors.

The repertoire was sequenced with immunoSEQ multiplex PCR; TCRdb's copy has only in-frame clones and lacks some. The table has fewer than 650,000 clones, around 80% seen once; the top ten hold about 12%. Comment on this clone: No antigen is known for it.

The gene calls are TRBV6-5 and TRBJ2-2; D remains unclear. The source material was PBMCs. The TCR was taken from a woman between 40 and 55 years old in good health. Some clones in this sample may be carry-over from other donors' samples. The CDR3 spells CASSYSDGTNTGELFF. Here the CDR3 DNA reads TGTGCCAGCAGTTACTCGGACGGTACGAACACCGGGGAGCTGTTTTTT.